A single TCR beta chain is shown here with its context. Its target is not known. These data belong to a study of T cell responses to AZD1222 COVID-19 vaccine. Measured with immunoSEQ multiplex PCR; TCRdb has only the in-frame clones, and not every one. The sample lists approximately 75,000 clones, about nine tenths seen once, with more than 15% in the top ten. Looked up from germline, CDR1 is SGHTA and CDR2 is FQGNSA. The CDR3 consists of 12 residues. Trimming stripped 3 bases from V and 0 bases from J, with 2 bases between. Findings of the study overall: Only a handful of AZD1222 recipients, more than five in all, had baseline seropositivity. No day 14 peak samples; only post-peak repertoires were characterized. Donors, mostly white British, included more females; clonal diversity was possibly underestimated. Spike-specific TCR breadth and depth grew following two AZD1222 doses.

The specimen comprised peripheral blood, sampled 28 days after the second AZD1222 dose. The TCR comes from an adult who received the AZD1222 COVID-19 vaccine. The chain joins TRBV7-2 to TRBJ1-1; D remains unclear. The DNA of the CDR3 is TGTGCCAGCAGCTTTCTGAACACTGAAGCTTTCTTT. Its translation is CASSFLNTEAFF.